The rows below give T cell receptor beta chains drawn from one sample of a study of blood T cell repertoires in COVID-19. TCRdb's table, derived via immunoSEQ multiplex PCR, lists solely in-frame clones and lacks some. Of 52,000 or so clones listed, roughly 90% are singletons. The sample taken for sequencing was peripheral blood. Receptors originate from an elderly woman with acute or convalescent COVID-19. The CDR3 runs from the conserved cysteine through the conserved F or W. The D gene is left open where the match is weak. Part of the rows lack a size; the others show once, few, many or a class for expanded clones.

15,.,TRBD1,TRBJ2-7,TRBV5-1,TGCGCCAGCAACCCCGACGGACAGGGCCCCCACGAGCAGTACTTC,CASNPDGQGPHEQYF
14,.,TRBD1,TRBJ2-3,TRBV7-2,TGTGCCAGCAGCTTAACAGGGGGCGCAGATACGCAGTATTTT,CASSLTGGADTQYF
19,.,TRBD2,TRBJ2-3,TRBV9,TGTGCCAGCAGCGTACGTCGGACTAGCGGGAGCAGTAGCGCAGATACGCAGTATTTT,CASSVRRTSGSSSADTQYF
16,.,TRBD1,TRBJ1-2,TRBV27,TGTGCCAGCAGTTTATCGGGGACAGCCATTCTTTATGGCTACACCTTC,CASSLSGTAILYGYTF
17,.,TRBD1,TRBJ1-4,TRBV4-1,TGCGCCAGCAGCAGGACAGGGGCACCGGGGTGGGATGAAAAACTGTTTTTT,CASSRTGAPGWDEKLFF
14,.,.,TRBJ2-3,TRBV4-1,TGCGCCAGCAGCAGGTACAGTGGGACAGATACGCAGTATTTT,CASSRYSGTDTQYF
16,.,TRBD2,TRBJ2-3,TRBV5-1,TGCGCCAGCAGCCTCGGGCGGGGGGTAGGCACAGATACGCAGTATTTT,CASSLGRGVGTDTQYF
15,.,TRBD2,TRBJ2-1,TRBV29-1,TGCAGCGTTGAACCGACTAGCGGGCACTACAATGAGCAGTTCTTC,CSVEPTSGHYNEQFF
15,.,TRBD2,TRBJ2-5,TRBV27,TGTGCCAGCAGTTTCATGGCGGGAGTAGGGGAGACCCAGTACTTC,CASSFMAGVGETQYF
13,once,TRBD1,TRBJ2-1,TRBV29-1,TGCAGCGTTGGACAGGGGGTGTACAATGAGCAGTTCTTC,CSVGQGVYNEQFF
17,once,TRBD2,TRBJ2-2,TRBV3-1/TRBV3-2,TGTGCCAGCAGCCCTCTAAGCGGGAGGGGGAACACCGGGGAGCTGTTTTTT,CASSPLSGRGNTGELFF
17,.,TRBD1,TRBJ2-3,TRBV3-1/TRBV3-2,TGTGCCAGCAGCCAAGGCAGGGGGATAACAACACAGATAACGCAGTATTTT,CASSQGRGITTQITQYF
15,.,.,TRBJ1-1,TRBV7-2,TGTGCCAGCAGCTATCCCGCGGGGAGTAACACTGAAGCTTTCTTT,CASSYPAGSNTEAFF
15,.,TRBD2,TRBJ2-1,TRBV3-1/TRBV3-2,TGTGCCAGCAGCCCTACTAGCGGGAGAAGAGTGGAGCAGTTCTTC,CASSPTSGRRVEQFF
15,.,TRBD2,TRBJ2-1,TRBV18,TGTGCCAGCTCCCGGTTGCGGGGGATCGGAAATGAGCAGTTCTTC,CASSRLRGIGNEQFF
14,.,.,TRBJ2-2,TRBV6-5,TGTGCCAGCACCCCGACTAGGACCCCCGGGGAGCTGTTTTTT,CASTPTRTPGELFF
15,.,TRBD2,TRBJ2-1,TRBV27,TGTGCCAGTAGATGGGGGGGAGCGGGCTACAATGAGCGGTTCTTC,CASRWGGAGYNERFF
14,.,TRBD1,TRBJ1-5,TRBV6-2/TRBV6-3,TGTGCCAGCAGCGTCGACAGGGGCGGACAGCCCCAGCATTTT,CASSVDRGGQPQHF
15,.,TRBD1,TRBJ1-2,TRBV27,TGTGCCAGCAGTTCCCAGTGGACAGGGGGCGATGGCTACACCTTC,CASSSQWTGGDGYTF
14,.,.,TRBJ1-2,TRBV2,TGTGCCAGCAGTGAATTCGGGGGTGACTATGGCTACACCTTC,CASSEFGGDYGYTF
14,.,TRBD1,TRBJ2-2,TRBV29-1,TGCAGCGTACCGACAGGGCCCAACACCGGGGAGCTGTTTTTT,CSVPTGPNTGELFF
16,.,.,TRBJ2-3,TRBV5-8,TGTGCCAGCAGCCGTGCAGGGGACCTTAGCACAGATACGCAGTATTTT,CASSRAGDLSTDTQYF
13,few,TRBD1,TRBJ2-2,TRBV18,TGTGCCAGCTCACCGGGACAGGCCGGGGAGCTGTTTTTT,CASSPGQAGELFF
16,.,.,TRBJ1-3,TRBV4-1,TGCGCCAGCAGCCAGACTCCGGACAGCTCTGGAAACACCATATATTTT,CASSQTPDSSGNTIYF
16,.,TRBD1,TRBJ2-7,TRBV6-5,TGTGCCAGCAGTTACCACGGGACAGCTAGCTCCTACGAGCAGTACTTC,CASSYHGTASSYEQYF
15,.,.,TRBJ1-4,TRBV4-1,TGCGCCAGCAGCCAAAATGTGGGGGGTTGGGAAAAACTGTTTTTT,CASSQNVGGWEKLFF
16,medium-sized,TRBD2,TRBJ2-1,TRBV7-9,TGTGCCAGCAGCCCTCTCAAAGCGGGAGTTTACAATGAGCAGTTCTTC,CASSPLKAGVYNEQFF
15,.,TRBD1,TRBJ1-6,TRBV3-1/TRBV3-2,TGTGCCAGCAGCACGACAGGGGGACGTAATTCACCCCTCCACTTT,CASSTTGGRNSPLHF
12,.,.,TRBJ2-7,TRBV2,TGTGCCAGCAGCGTATCCTCCTACGAGCAGTACTTC,CASSVSSYEQYF
16,.,TRBD2,TRBJ2-7,TRBV6-4,TGTGCCAGCAGTGACTTAGCGGGGCTATTTACCTACGAGCAGTACTTC,CASSDLAGLFTYEQYF
16,.,.,TRBJ2-3,TRBV5-1,TGCGCCAGCAGCTTGGGGGGGCGGCCCTCCACAGATACGCAGTATTTT,CASSLGGRPSTDTQYF
12,once,.,TRBJ2-3,TRBV29-1,TGCAGCGTTGTAGGTAGCTCAGATACGCAGTATTTT,CSVVGSSDTQYF
16,.,TRBD1,TRBJ2-6,TRBV18,TGTGCCAGCTCCGGCAGGGGGTACTCTGGGGCCAACGTCCTGACTTTC,CASSGRGYSGANVLTF
17,.,TRBD1,TRBJ2-2,TRBV24-1,TGTGCCACCAGTGGCCACTCCGGGACAGGGTACGCCGGGGAGCTGTTTTTT,CATSGHSGTGYAGELFF
14,.,.,TRBJ1-2,TRBV30,TGTGCCTGGAGTGTAGGACAGAGGAACTATGGCTACACCTTC,CAWSVGQRNYGYTF
16,.,.,TRBJ1-4,TRBV5-1,TGCGCCAGCAGCCTCGCCCGGGGGGCGAAAGGTGAAAAACTGTTTTTT,CASSLARGAKGEKLFF
20,.,TRBD2,TRBJ2-3,TRBV15,TGTGCCACCAGCAGAGATCGTAGGCGGGAGTGGGTCACTAGCACAGATACGCAGTATTTT,CATSRDRRREWVTSTDTQYF
13,once,.,TRBJ2-7,TRBV5-5,TGTGCCAGCAGCCCTGGACTAACCTACGAGCAGTACTTC,CASSPGLTYEQYF
19,.,TRBD1,TRBJ1-5,TRBV2,TGTGCCAGCATAGGCGCGTGGGGACAGGGTGAGAATAGCAATCAGCCCCAGCATTTT,CASIGAWGQGENSNQPQHF
15,.,TRBD1,TRBJ1-1,TRBV19,TGTGCCAGTAGTATTTGGACAGGGGGCCTCACTGAAGCTTTCTTT,CASSIWTGGLTEAFF
16,.,.,TRBJ1-2,TRBV4-3,TGCGCCAGCAGCCAAGATCGAGCCACAGGGAACTATGGCTACACCTTC,CASSQDRATGNYGYTF
15,few,TRBD2,TRBJ2-2,TRBV4-1,TGCGCCAGCAGCCGTCTAGCGGGAATGACCGGGGAGCTGTTTTTT,CASSRLAGMTGELFF
14,once,.,TRBJ2-7,TRBV30,TGTGCCTGGAGTCGATATATGGGGGCCGGAGAGCAGTACTTC,CAWSRYMGAGEQYF
14,.,.,TRBJ2-5,TRBV5-1,TGCGCCAGCAGCTATGACACCTACCAAGAGACCCAGTACTTC,CASSYDTYQETQYF
18,few,TRBD1,TRBJ1-6,TRBV18,TGTGCCAGCTCACCATCCGGACAGGGGAGCGCGGTTGGTTCACCCCTCCACTTT,CASSPSGQGSAVGSPLHF
16,.,.,TRBJ2-1,TRBV11-3,TGTGCCAGCAGCCCGACAGCCTCCTCTGTATACAATGAGCAGTTCTTC,CASSPTASSVYNEQFF
16,.,TRBD2,TRBJ2-5,TRBV6-1,TGTGCCAGCAGTGAACAGGAGGGCGGGGGGCAAGAGACCCGGTACTTC,CASSEQEGGGQETRYF
16,.,.,TRBJ2-7,TRBV4-2,TGTGCCAGCAGCCAAGATCTCAGGGGCCCTCCCTACGAGCAGTACTTC,CASSQDLRGPPYEQYF
16,.,.,TRBJ2-3,TRBV11-3,TGTGCCAGCAGCTTAGGTTCCAGGGTTAGCACAGATACGCAGTATTTT,CASSLGSRVSTDTQYF
12,.,.,TRBJ2-7,TRBV3-1/TRBV3-2,TGTGCCAGCAGCCAAGATTCGTTAGAGCAGTACTTC,CASSQDSLEQYF
13,.,.,TRBJ1-4,TRBV12-5,TGTGCTAGTGGAAACAGGGATAATGAAAAACTGTTTTTT,CASGNRDNEKLFF
13,few,.,TRBJ1-1,TRBV6-2/TRBV6-3,TGTGCCAGCAGTTACTTCGGTCCCTACCAAGCTTTCTTT,CASSYFGPYQAFF
15,.,TRBD2,TRBJ2-3,TRBV27,TGTGCCAGCAGTTCTTGGGGGGGACGAACAGATACGCAGTATTTT,CASSSWGGRTDTQYF
14,.,.,TRBJ1-4,TRBV7-9,TGTGCCAGCAGCTCGTATTTTCACACTGAAAAACTGTTTTTT,CASSSYFHTEKLFF
14,.,TRBD1,TRBJ1-5,TRBV10-3,TGTGCCATCAGTGGGGACAGGGACAATCAGCCCCAGCATTTT,CAISGDRDNQPQHF
15,.,.,TRBJ1-6,TRBV19,TGTGCCAGTAGTATCTGGGCCCCGCGGGGAAGACCCCTCCACTTT,CASSIWAPRGRPLHF